The TCR beta chain under discussion was sequenced for a study of T cells after yellow fever vaccination. Study in general: Low-cell-number fractions underwent preparation using SMART-Seq v4 Ultra Low Input.

This CDR3 contains 14 residues. Deletions cut 2 bases from V and 2 bases from J, with 8 bases between. The germline V gene has CDR1 SGHRS and CDR2 YFSETQ. Universal primer sites and UMIs were introduced during 5'RACE template-switching synthesis of TCR cDNA. TCRdb ran MiXCR on the 5' RACE reads and lists one entry per CDR3 protein. The repertoire holds 620,000 or so distinct CDR3 sequences, approximately 16% seen once, with around 15% in the top ten. Study-wide results and limits: Most clones from primary vaccination were detected again post-booster (roughly 96% CD4, about 85% CD8). A weaker but faster secondary response was observed, peaking on day 5 versus 15.

Details on this clonotype: The antigen remains undetermined.

The V and J genes are TRBV5-1 and TRBJ1-3; D gene uncertain. The source is a man younger than 35 who received the YFV17D yellow fever vaccine. This specimen was PBMCs, taken 5 to 6 days after the first yellow fever vaccination. The DNA for the CDR3 is TGCGCCAGCAGCTTTGGTCAGACTGGAAACACCATATATTTT. Protein: CASSFGQTGNTIYF.